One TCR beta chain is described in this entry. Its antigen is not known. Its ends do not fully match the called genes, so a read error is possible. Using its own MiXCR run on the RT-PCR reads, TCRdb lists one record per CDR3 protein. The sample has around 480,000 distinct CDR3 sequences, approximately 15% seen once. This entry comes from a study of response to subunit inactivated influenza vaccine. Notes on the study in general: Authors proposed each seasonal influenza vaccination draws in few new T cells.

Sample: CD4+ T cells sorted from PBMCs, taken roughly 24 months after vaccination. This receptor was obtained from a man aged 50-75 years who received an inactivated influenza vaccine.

DNA for the CDR3: TGTGCCAGCAGCTTAGGTGGGGGCCAGTCCTCCGAGCAGTACTTC. As protein: CASSLGGGQSSEQYF. V gene TRBV7-9 combines with J gene TRBJ2-7, with a possible D match to TRBD1 (6 bases). The CDR3 runs to 15 residues. From germline, CDR1 is SEHNR and CDR2 FQNEAQ (reference sequence).